The sequence of this T cell receptor (beta chain) was determined in a study of T cells after yellow fever vaccination. Study results and limitations: Among primary-vaccination clones, most reappeared after the booster, at roughly 95% for CD4 and approximately 88% for CD8.

As concerns this clonotype: Its target is not known.

Each CDR3 protein is one row after TCRdb ran MiXCR on the 5' RACE reads. The sample shows a few hundred thousand distinct CDR3 sequences, 6.8% of them seen only once. From germline, CDR1 is SGHRS and CDR2 YFSETQ. CDR3 length equals 17 residues. Trimming cost V 1 base and J 2 bases; bases outside gene matches: 4. The sample was PBMCs, taken about 41 days after the first yellow fever vaccination. The V and J genes are TRBV5-1 and TRBJ2-3, with 13 bases identical to TRBD2. The receptor was derived from a man between 18 and 35 years old who received the YFV17D yellow fever vaccine. Here the CDR3 reads CASSLPGTSGVTDTQYF. CDR3 coding DNA: TGCGCCAGCAGCTTGCCCGGGACTAGCGGGGTCACAGATACGCAGTATTTT. The full variable domain, rest sourced from reference TRBV5-1 and TRBJ2-3, is KAGVTQTPRYLIKTRGQQVTLSCSPISGHRSVSWYQQTPGQGLQFLFEYFSETQRNKGNFPGRFSGRQFSNSRSEMNVSTLELGDSALYLCASSLPGTSGVTDTQYFGPGTRLTVL.